This TCR beta chain is drawn from a study of blood T cell repertoires in COVID-19. Study information: Acute and convalescent COVID-19 samples came from the United States, Italy and Spain. Nucleic acid was either cDNA or gDNA, and it came from T cells, B-cell-depleted T cells, or PBMCs.

Original data processing: Estimates of nucleated cell counts were drawn from the amplification of reference gene primers. The table came from immunoSEQ multiplex PCR; TCRdb's copy has only in-frame clones and leaves some out. The V and J calls and clone size are taken from that table; D and trimming were inferred from the DNA. The table has about 270,000 clones, 86% seen once; the top ten hold approximately 6.2%. The CDR3 is made up of 14 amino acids. The V gene lost 3 bases and the J gene lost 2 bases, with 8 bases spanning the gap. The germline CDR1 and CDR2 sequences are MNHEY and SVGEGT. It was during active infection that Seattle patients were enrolled and then longitudinally followed.

The sample comprised peripheral blood. The rearrangement links TRBV6-2 or TRBV6-3 to TRBJ2-1, with a tentative D call TRBD2 (6 bases). The TCR was taken from a woman of 80 years or more with COVID-19, enrolled during active disease. CDR3 sequence reads: CASSYAGPYNEQFF. DNA for the CDR3: TGTGCCAGCAGTTATGCGGGACCCTACAATGAGCAGTTCTTC.